The 3 T cell receptor beta chains listed next were all sequenced from one sample in a study of shared clonotypes between healthy human individuals. Assay: immunoSEQ multiplex PCR; the TCRdb copy retains only in-frame clones and omits some. The table lists hundreds of thousands of clones, 72% of them singletons. The specimen was memory CD4+ T cells sorted from blood. Subset: CD45RA-negative fraction. The receptors shown here come from a woman in her twenties or thirties in good health.

A word on this clone: Germline and junction disagree at one end, which may indicate a read error. The sample carries other DNA sequences with the same CDR3. The V call is TRBV4-1, the J call TRBJ1-4; D may be TRBD1 (5 bases). Germline lookup yields CDR1 MGHRA and CDR2 YSYEKL. The CDR3 covers 16 residues. The CDR3: CASSQDIPAGREKLFF. CDR3 DNA: TGCGCCAGCAGCCAAGATATCCCGGCAGGGAGGGAAAAGCTGTTTTTT.

The gene calls are TRBV5-1 and TRBJ1-2; unclear D gene. The CDR3 contains 12 residues. Germline CDR1 reads SGHRS; CDR2 reads YFSETQ. The germline V and J ends were trimmed by 4 bases and 10 bases, with 14 bases remaining between them. Here the CDR3 DNA reads TGCGCCAGCAGCGATAGAGGAGGAAACTACACCTTC. Translation gives CASSDRGGNYTF.

This sequence joins TRBV25-1 and TRBJ1-4; D is perhaps TRBD1 (5 bases). Trimming took 3 bases from V and 4 from J, leaving 12 bases between them. The germline CDR1 and CDR2 sequences are MGHDK and SYGVNS. This CDR3 is 15 amino acids long. CDR3 DNA: TGTGCCAGCAGTGACTCCGGGACTGTTAATGAAAAACTGTTTTTT. Its protein is CASSDSGTVNEKLFF.